Listed below are T cell receptor beta chains from one sample, sequenced in a study of Ad26.COV2.S vaccination and SARS-CoV-2 variants. Sequenced by immunoSEQ multiplex PCR; TCRdb stores in-frame clones only, minus some. In the table there are about 420,000 clones, roughly 88% of which are singletons. This material consisted of peripheral blood, taken in a trial of Ad26.COV2.S vaccine versus placebo. Source of these receptors: a person aged 18-60 years who received the Ad26.COV2.S COVID-19 vaccine or a placebo. CDR3s include the opening cysteine and the closing phenylalanine or tryptophan. Fields, in order: V gene, CDR3 length, D gene, clone size, J gene, CDR3 protein, CDR3 DNA. A D gene is named only where the DNA matches it firmly. The size entry is marked missing in some rows and otherwise reads once, few, many or a size class.

TRBV6-5	13	TRBD1	NA	TRBJ1-1	CASSRTGDTEAFF	TGTGCCAGCAGTCGGACAGGGGACACTGAAGCTTTCTTT
TRBV6-5	15	TRBD1	NA	TRBJ1-1	CASSLRQGVLTEAFF	TGTGCCAGCAGTTTGCGACAGGGGGTTCTCACTGAAGCTTTCTTT
TRBV11-2	16	TRBD1	NA	TRBJ1-3	CASSSPDRGPGNTIYF	TGTGCCAGCAGCTCTCCCGACAGGGGGCCTGGAAACACCATATATTTT
TRBV12-5	13	NA	NA	TRBJ2-7	CASALDSPYEQYF	TGTGCTAGTGCTTTGGACAGCCCCTACGAGCAGTACTTC
TRBV10-2	13	NA	few	TRBJ1-6	CASRGGLNSPLHF	TGCGCCAGCAGGGGGGGCCTTAATTCACCCCTCCACTTT
TRBV7-3	17	TRBD1	NA	TRBJ1-1	CASSLEPGRGLDTEAFF	TGTGCCAGCAGCTTGGAACCCGGCAGGGGGCTTGACACTGAAGCTTTCTTT
TRBV7-2	14	NA	NA	TRBJ2-3	CASSLVVGKDTQYF	TGTGCCAGCAGCTTAGTTGTAGGGAAAGATACGCAGTATTTT
TRBV7-2	16	NA	NA	TRBJ2-3	CASSLLLERGTDTQYF	TGTGCCAGCAGCTTATTGCTGGAACGAGGCACAGATACGCAGTATTTT
TRBV28	17	TRBD1	NA	TRBJ2-7	CASSTTPGTGGAYEQYF	TGTGCCAGCAGTACAACACCCGGGACAGGGGGCGCGTACGAGCAGTACTTC
TRBV6-5	14	TRBD1	NA	TRBJ1-1	CASTQGGINTEAFF	TGTGCCAGCACCCAGGGGGGTATAAACACTGAAGCTTTCTTT
TRBV6-2/TRBV6-3	14	NA	NA	TRBJ1-3	CASSSRGIGNTIYF	TGTGCCAGCAGTTCCCGGGGGATCGGAAACACCATATATTTT
TRBV7-2	15	TRBD1	NA	TRBJ2-4	CASSEEATGLDIQYF	TGTGCCAGCAGCGAAGAAGCGACAGGGTTGGACATTCAGTACTTC
TRBV6-2/TRBV6-3	15	TRBD1	NA	TRBJ2-5	CASSYDRGRGETQYF	TGTGCCAGCAGTTACGACAGGGGGCGCGGAGAGACCCAGTACTTC
TRBV14	15	TRBD1	NA	TRBJ2-2	CASSLFTTGSGELFF	TGTGCCAGCAGCCTTTTCACGACAGGGTCCGGGGAGCTGTTTTTT
TRBV27	14	NA	NA	TRBJ2-5	CASSLGSYQETQYF	TGTGCCAGCAGTTTGGGATCTTACCAAGAGACCCAGTACTTC
TRBV10-2	17	NA	NA	TRBJ2-7	CASSERTGFYSTYEQYF	TGCGCCAGCAGTGAGAGAACAGGGTTTTATTCGACCTACGAGCAGTACTTC
TRBV28	16	TRBD1	NA	TRBJ2-2	CASSLPGRGLTGELFF	TGTGCCAGCAGCCTCCCGGGAAGGGGGCTCACCGGGGAGCTGTTTTTT
TRBV5-1	14	NA	NA	TRBJ1-2	CASSSIGGDTGYTF	TGCGCCAGCAGCTCGATTGGAGGGGACACTGGCTACACCTTC
TRBV12-3/TRBV12-4	12	NA	NA	TRBJ2-5	CASGGFGETQYF	TGTGCCAGCGGGGGGTTCGGTGAGACCCAGTACTTC
TRBV28	17	NA	NA	TRBJ1-2	CASSLYIRPGKYHGYTF	TGTGCCAGCAGTTTATACATCCGTCCAGGAAAATACCATGGCTACACCTTC
TRBV19	14	NA	NA	TRBJ1-1	CASSPRSPNTEAFF	TGTGCCAGTAGCCCCAGATCCCCCAACACTGAAGCTTTCTTT
TRBV19	15	TRBD2	NA	TRBJ2-3	CASSHLAGVPDTQYF	TGTGCCAGTAGCCACCTAGCGGGGGTACCAGATACGCAGTATTTT
TRBV28	13	TRBD2	NA	TRBJ2-1	CASSSAGVDEQFF	TGTGCCAGCAGTTCGGCGGGGGTCGATGAGCAGTTCTTC
TRBV2	15	NA	few	TRBJ2-2	CASRLGAGLAGELFF	TGTGCCAGCAGACTGGGGGCAGGGTTAGCCGGGGAGCTGTTTTTT
TRBV2	15	TRBD1	NA	TRBJ1-1	CASSQTGGFGTEAFF	TGTGCCAGCAGCCAAACAGGGGGCTTTGGCACTGAAGCTTTCTTT
TRBV15	16	NA	NA	TRBJ1-2	CATSRERAASPGGYTF	TGTGCCACCAGCAGAGAGAGGGCGGCAAGTCCGGGGGGCTACACCTTC
TRBV4-3	14	NA	once	TRBJ1-1	CASSQDLRRTEAFF	TGCGCCAGCAGCCAAGATCTCAGGCGGACTGAAGCTTTCTTT
TRBV10-3	13	NA	NA	TRBJ2-1	CAITDYGANEQFF	TGTGCCATCACGGACTACGGAGCCAATGAGCAGTTCTTC
TRBV11-2	19	NA	NA	TRBJ2-6	CASNHPVGRESSGANVLTF	TGTGCCAGCAACCATCCTGTGGGCAGGGAGAGCTCTGGGGCCAACGTCCTGACTTTC